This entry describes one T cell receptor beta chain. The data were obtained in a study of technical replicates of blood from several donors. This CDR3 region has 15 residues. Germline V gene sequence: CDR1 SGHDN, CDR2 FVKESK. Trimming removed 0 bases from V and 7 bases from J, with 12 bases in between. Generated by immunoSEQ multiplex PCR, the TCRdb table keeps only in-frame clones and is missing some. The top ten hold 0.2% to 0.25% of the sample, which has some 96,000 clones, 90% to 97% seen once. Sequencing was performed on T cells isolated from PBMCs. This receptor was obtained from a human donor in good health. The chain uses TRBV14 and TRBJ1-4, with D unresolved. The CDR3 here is CASSQDVSSGEKLFF. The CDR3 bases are TGTGCCAGCAGCCAAGATGTTTCGTCCGGTGAAAAACTGTTTTTT.